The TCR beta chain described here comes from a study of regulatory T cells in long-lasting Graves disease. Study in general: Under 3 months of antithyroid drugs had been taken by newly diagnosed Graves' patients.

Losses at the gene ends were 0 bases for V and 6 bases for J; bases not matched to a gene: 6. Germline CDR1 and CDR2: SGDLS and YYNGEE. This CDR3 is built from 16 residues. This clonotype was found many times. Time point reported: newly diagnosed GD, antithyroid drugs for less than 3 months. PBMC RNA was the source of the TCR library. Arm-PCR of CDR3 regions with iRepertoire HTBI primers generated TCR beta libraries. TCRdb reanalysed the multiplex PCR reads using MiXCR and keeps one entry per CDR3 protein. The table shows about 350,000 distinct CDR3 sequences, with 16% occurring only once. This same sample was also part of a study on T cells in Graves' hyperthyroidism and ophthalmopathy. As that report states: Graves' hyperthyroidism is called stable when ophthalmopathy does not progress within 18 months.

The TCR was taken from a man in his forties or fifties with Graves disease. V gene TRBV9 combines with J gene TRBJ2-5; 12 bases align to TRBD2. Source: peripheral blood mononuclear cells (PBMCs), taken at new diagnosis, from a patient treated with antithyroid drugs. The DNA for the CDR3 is TGTGCCAGCAGCGTAGCTAGCGGGGGGGACTCGCAGACCCAGTACTTC. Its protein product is CASSVASGGDSQTQYF.